This TCR beta chain was observed in a study of blood T cell repertoires in COVID-19. Those enrolled, adults aged roughly 18 to 89 years, came from about two dozen US areas. Assignment of participants to cohorts was predicated upon participant-reported clinical history. Sequencing used immunoSEQ multiplex PCR; TCRdb keeps in-frame clones, though not all of them. The table has fewer than 200,000 clones, 70% to 90% seen once. Trimming removed 4 bases from V and 4 bases from J, with 5 bases in between. The germline CDR1 and CDR2 sequences are MNHEY and SVGEGT. The CDR3 spans 11 residues. The sequencing input was PBMCs or T cells enriched from blood (not recorded which). J is TRBJ2-7 and V is TRBV6-2 or TRBV6-3; D is undetermined. The receptor's source is a woman aged 40 to 50 in a cohort exposed to, infected with or recovered from COVID-19 (not recorded which). CDR3 in amino acids: CASSSQYEQYF. CDR3 sequence (DNA): TGTGCCAGCAGTTCCCAATACGAGCAGTACTTC.